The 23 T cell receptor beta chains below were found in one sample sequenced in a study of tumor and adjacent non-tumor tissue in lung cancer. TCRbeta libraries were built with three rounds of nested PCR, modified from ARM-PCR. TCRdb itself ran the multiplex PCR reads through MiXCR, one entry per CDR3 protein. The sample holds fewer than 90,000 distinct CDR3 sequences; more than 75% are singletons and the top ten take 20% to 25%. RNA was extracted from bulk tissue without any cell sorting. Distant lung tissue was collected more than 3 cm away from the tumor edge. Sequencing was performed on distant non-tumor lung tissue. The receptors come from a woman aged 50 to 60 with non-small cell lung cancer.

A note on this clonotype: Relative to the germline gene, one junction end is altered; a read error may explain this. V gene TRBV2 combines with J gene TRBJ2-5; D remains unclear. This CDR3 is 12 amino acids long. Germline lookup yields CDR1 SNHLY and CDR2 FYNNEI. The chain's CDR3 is CASSEMGMSHYF. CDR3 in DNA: TGTGCCAGCAGTGAAATGGGGATGTCCCATTACTTC.

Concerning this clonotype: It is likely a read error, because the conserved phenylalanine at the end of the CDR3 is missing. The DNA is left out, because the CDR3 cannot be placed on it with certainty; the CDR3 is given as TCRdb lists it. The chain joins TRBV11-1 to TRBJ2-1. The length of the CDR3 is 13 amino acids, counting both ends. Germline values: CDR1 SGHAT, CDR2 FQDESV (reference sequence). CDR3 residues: CASRAADYNEQFY.

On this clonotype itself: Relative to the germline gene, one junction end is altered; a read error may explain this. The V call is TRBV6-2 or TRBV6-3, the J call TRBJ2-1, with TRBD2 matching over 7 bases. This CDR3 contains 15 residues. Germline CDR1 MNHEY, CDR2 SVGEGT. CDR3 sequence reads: CTRSYSVSGGYEQFF. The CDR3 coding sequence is TGTACCAGGAGTTACTCAGTGTCGGGAGGCTATGAGCAGTTCTTC.

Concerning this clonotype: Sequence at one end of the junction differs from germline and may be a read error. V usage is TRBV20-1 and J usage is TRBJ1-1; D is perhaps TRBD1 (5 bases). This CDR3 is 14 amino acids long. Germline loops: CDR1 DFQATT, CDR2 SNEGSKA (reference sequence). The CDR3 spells CSAGTGADVTEVFF. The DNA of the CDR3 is TGCAGTGCAGGCACCGGGGCAGACGTGACTGAAGTTTTCTTT.

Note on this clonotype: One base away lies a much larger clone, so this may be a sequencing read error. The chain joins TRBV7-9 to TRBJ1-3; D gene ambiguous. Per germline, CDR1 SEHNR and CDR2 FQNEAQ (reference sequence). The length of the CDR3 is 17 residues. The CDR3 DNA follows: TGTGCCAGCAGCTCCGGGAGAGGGCCTGCATCTGGAGACACCATATATTTT. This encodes CASSSGRGPASGDTIYF.

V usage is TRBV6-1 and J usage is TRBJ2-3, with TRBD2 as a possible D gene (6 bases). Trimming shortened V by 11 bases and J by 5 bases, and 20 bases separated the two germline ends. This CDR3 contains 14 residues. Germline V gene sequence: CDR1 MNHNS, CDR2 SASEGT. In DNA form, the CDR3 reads TGTGCCGGCTTAAATCCGGGAGTAAGAGATACGCAGTATTTT. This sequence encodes CAGLNPGVRDTQYF.

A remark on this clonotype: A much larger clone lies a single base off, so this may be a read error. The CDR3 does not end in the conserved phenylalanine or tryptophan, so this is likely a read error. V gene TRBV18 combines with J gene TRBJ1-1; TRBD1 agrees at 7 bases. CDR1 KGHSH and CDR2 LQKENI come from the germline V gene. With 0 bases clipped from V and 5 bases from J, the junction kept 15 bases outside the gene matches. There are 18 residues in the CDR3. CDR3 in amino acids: CASSPPNRGLRGRTEAFS. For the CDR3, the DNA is TGTGCCAGCTCACCACCGAACAGGGGTCTGAGAGGGAGGACTGAAGCTTTCTCT.

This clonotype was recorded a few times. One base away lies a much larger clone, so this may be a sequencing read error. CDR3 in DNA: TGTGCCAGCAGAGCTAGCGGCCCCACAGATATGCAGTATTTT. It yields the protein CASRASGPTDMQYF. The chain couples TRBV7-8 to TRBJ2-3; 7 bases are a match to TRBD2. The CDR3 extends over 14 amino acids. Per the germline V gene, CDR1 is SGHVS and CDR2 is FQNEAQ.

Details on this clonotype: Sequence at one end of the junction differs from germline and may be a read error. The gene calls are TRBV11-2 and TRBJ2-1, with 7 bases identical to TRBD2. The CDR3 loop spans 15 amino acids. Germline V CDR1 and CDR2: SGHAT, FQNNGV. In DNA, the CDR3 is TGTGCCAGCAGCTCAGAAACTAGCGTGAGGGCTGAGCAATTCTTC. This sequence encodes CASSSETSVRAEQFF.

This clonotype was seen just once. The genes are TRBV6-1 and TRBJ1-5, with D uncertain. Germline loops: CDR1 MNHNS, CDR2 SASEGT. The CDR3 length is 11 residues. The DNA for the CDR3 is TGTGTACGGAGGAGCCGCCAGCCCCAGCATTTT. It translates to CVRRSRQPQHF.

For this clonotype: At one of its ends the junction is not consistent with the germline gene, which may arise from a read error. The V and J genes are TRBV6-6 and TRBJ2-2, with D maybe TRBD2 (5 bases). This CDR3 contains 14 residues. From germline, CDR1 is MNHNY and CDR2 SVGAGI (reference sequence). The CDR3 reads CASCYGKYVGELFF. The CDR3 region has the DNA TGTGCCAGCTGTTACGGGAAGTATGTCGGGGAGCTGTTTTTT.

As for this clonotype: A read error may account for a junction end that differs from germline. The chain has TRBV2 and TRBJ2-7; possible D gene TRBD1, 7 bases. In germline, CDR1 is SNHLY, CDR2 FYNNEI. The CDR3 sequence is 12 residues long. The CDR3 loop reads CPSRGDNYEQYF. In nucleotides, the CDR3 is TGTCCCAGCAGGGGGGACAACTACGAGCAGTACTTC.

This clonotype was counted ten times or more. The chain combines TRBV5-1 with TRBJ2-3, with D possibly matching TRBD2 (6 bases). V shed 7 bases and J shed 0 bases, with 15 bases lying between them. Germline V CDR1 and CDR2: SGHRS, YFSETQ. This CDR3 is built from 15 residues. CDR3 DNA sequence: TGCGCCAGCGTCCCCGGGAGCGGGAGCACAGATACGCAGTATTTT. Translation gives CASVPGSGSTDTQYF.

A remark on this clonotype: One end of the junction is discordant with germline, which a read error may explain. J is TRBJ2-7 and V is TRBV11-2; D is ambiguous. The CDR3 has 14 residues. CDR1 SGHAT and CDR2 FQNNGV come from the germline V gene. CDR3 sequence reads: CVSSLVRESYEQYF. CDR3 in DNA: TGTGTCAGCAGCTTAGTTAGAGAAAGCTACGAGCAGTACTTC.

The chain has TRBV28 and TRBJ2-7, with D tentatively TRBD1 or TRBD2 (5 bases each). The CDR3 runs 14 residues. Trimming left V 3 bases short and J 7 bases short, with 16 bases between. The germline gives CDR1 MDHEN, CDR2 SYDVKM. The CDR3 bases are TGTGCCAGCAGTTTCGGTCGGGGCAGGAATGAGCAGTACTTC. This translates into CASSFGRGRNEQYF.

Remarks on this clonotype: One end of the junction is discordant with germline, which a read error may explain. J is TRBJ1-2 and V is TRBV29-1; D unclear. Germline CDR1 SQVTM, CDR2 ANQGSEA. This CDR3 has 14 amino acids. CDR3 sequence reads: CSVGEDLDSNGYTF. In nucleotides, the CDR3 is TGCAGCGTTGGAGAGGATCTCGATTCGAATGGTTACACCTTC.

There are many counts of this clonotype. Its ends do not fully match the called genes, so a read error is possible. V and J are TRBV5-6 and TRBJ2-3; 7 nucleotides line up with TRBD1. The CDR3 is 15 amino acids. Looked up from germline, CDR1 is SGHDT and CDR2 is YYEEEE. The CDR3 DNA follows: TGTGCCTGCAGCTTCGGACAGGCAGTCACAGATACGCAGTATTTT. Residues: CACSFGQAVTDTQYF.

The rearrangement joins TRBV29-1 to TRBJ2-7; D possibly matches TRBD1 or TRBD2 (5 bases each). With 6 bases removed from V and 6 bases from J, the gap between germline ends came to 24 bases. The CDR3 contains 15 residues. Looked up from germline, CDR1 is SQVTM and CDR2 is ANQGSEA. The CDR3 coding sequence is TGCAGCGTCAGGTTGAGCGGAAGAGGGGTGAGCGAGCAGTACTTC. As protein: CSVRLSGRGVSEQYF.

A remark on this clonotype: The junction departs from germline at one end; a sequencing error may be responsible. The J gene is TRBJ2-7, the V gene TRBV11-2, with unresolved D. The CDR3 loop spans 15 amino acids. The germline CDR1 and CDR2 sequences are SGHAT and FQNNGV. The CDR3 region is CASNTDKGRTYEQYF. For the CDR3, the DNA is TGCGCCAGCAACACCGATAAAGGACGCACCTACGAGCAATACTTC.

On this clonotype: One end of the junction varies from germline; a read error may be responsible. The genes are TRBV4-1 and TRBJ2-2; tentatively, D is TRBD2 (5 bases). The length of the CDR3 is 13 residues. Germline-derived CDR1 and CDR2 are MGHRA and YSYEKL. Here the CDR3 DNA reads TGCACCAGCACGTGGGAGTACATCGGGGAGCTGTTTTTT. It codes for CTSTWEYIGELFF.

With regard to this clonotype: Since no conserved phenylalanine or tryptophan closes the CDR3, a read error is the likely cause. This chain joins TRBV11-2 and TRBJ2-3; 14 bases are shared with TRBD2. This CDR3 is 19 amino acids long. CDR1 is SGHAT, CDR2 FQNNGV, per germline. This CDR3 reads CTSSIRLAGGKFGSDTQYS. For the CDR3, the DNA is TGTACCAGCAGCATCAGACTAGCGGGAGGGAAATTCGGCTCAGATACGCAGTATTCT.

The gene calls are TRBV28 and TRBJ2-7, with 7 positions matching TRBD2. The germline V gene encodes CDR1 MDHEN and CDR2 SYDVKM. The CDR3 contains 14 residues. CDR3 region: CGRSEGDGRYEQYF. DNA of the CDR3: TGTGGCAGAAGTGAGGGTGACGGGAGGTACGAGCAGTACTTC. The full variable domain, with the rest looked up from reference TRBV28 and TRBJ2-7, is DVKVTQSSRYLVKRTGEKVFLECVQDMDHENMFWYRQDPGLGLRLIYFSYDVKMKEKGDIPEGYSVSREKKERFSLILESASTNQTSMYLCGRSEGDGRYEQYFGPGTRLTVT.

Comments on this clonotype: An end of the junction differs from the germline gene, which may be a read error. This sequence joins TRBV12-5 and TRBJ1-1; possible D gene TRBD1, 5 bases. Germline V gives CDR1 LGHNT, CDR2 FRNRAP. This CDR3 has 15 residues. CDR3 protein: CTSAEMDKGNTEAFF. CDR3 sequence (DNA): TGTACTAGTGCCGAAATGGACAAGGGGAACACTGAAGCTTTCTTT.